A selection of T cell receptor beta chains follows, all from one sample in a study of human T cells and chemical hapten exposure. TCRdb ran MiXCR on the RACE reads and lists one entry per CDR3 protein. The sample includes about 290,000 distinct CDR3 sequences, approximately 7.5% seen only once; the top ten take less than 1.5%. This sample comprised whole blood, obtained in connection with sensitization to the hapten diphenylcyclopropenone (DPC). The receptor source for this set is a man aged 18 to 29 with alopecia areata. Some clones in this sample may be carry-over from other donors' samples. Each CDR3 is given with its conserved first and last residue. D genes are given only for firm matches. Size values are once, few and many counts, or a class for expanded clones, and some rows have none.

clone_size j_call d_call cdr3_length v_call cdr3_aa cdr3_nt
. TRBJ1-4 TRBD1 14 TRBV6-6 CASSSGTGPEKLFF TGTGCCAGCAGCTCCGGGACAGGCCCTGAAAAACTGTTTTTT
few TRBJ2-3 TRBD2 16 TRBV11-1 CASSRTGTRSTDTQYF TGTGCCAGCTCCCGAACCGGGACTAGGAGCACAGATACGCAGTATTTT
few TRBJ2-7 . 13 TRBV14 CASRAGYSYEQYF TGTGCCAGCAGGGCAGGATACTCCTACGAGCAGTACTTC
. TRBJ2-3 TRBD2 14 TRBV5-5 CASSSGRLGDTQYF TGTGCCAGCAGTAGCGGGCGTTTAGGAGATACGCAGTATTTT
many TRBJ2-3 . 12 TRBV6-5 CASSYNRDTQYF TGTGCCAGCAGTTACAACAGGGATACGCAGTATTTT
few TRBJ1-2 TRBD1 14 TRBV10-3 CAIKPGTGVYGYTF TGTGCCATCAAACCCGGGACAGGGGTCTATGGCTACACCTTC
. TRBJ1-6 TRBD1 15 TRBV12-3/TRBV12-4 CASRGTGVWNSPLHF TGTGCCAGCAGGGGGACAGGGGTTTGGAATTCACCCCTCCACTTT
many TRBJ2-5 . 15 TRBV10-1 CASSESAGGRETQYF TGCGCCAGCAGTGAGTCGGCAGGGGGGAGAGAGACCCAGTACTTC
few TRBJ2-3 . 16 TRBV4-1 CASSRARGASTDTQYF TGCGCCAGCAGCCGTGCGAGGGGGGCGAGCACAGATACGCAGTATTTT
. TRBJ1-5 . 13 TRBV3-1 CASSQGRNQPQHF TGTGCCAGCAGCCAGGGGCGCAATCAGCCCCAGCATTTT
. TRBJ2-1 TRBD2 14 TRBV7-8 CASSSLGLDNEQFF TGTGCCAGCAGCTCTCTGGGACTAGACAATGAGCAGTTCTTC
many TRBJ1-2 . 13 TRBV20-1 CSLYRDANYGYTF TGCAGTCTCTACAGGGATGCTAACTATGGCTACACCTTC
few TRBJ2-7 TRBD1 14 TRBV12-3/TRBV12-4 CASRVGTESYEQYF TGTGCCAGCAGGGTGGGGACAGAGTCCTACGAGCAGTACTTC
few TRBJ1-2 TRBD1 17 TRBV7-9 CASSPPEEGAFNYGYTF TGTGCCAGCAGCCCCCCGGAGGAGGGGGCCTTCAACTATGGCTACACCTTC
many TRBJ2-1 . 15 TRBV6-5 CASSPETVSYNEQFF TGTGCCAGCAGCCCTGAGACAGTCTCCTACAATGAGCAGTTCTTC
. TRBJ1-1 . 17 TRBV4-3 CASSQDIGRGANTEAFF TGCGCCAGCAGCCAAGACATCGGTAGGGGCGCGAACACTGAAGCTTTCTTT
few TRBJ2-3 TRBD1 17 TRBV5-1 CASSLTGQGARTDTQYF TGCGCCAGCAGCTTGACGGGACAGGGGGCTCGAACAGATACGCAGTATTTT
many TRBJ2-1 . 17 TRBV4-2 CASSQGPQNSFYNEQFF TGTGCCAGCAGCCAAGGCCCACAGAATAGTTTCTACAATGAGCAGTTCTTC
few TRBJ1-1 . 12 TRBV20-1 CSANLRDTEAFF TGCAGTGCGAACCTCCGGGACACTGAAGCTTTCTTT
. TRBJ2-1 . 13 TRBV20-1 CSAAVSPRNEQFF TGCAGTGCGGCTGTTTCGCCGCGAAATGAGCAGTTCTTC
. TRBJ2-2 . 13 TRBV12-3/TRBV12-4 CASNPTQTGELFF TGTGCCAGCAACCCGACACAGACCGGGGAGCTGTTTTTT
. TRBJ1-5 . 13 TRBV12-3/TRBV12-4 CASSFDRPRPQHF TGTGCCAGCAGTTTTGACCGACCGCGGCCCCAGCATTTT
few TRBJ1-5 . 15 TRBV4-3 CASSKIGGSNQPQHF TGCGCCAGCAGCAAGATTGGGGGGAGCAATCAGCCCCAGCATTTT
. TRBJ2-5 . 15 TRBV3-1 CASSQESGQQETQYF TGTGCCAGCAGCCAAGAGTCGGGACAACAAGAGACCCAGTACTTC
many TRBJ1-5 TRBD1 15 TRBV7-9 CASSLGTGIFQPQHF TGTGCCAGCAGCTTAGGGACAGGGATCTTTCAGCCCCAGCATTTT
many TRBJ1-4 . 12 TRBV27 CASSLLGEKLFF TGTGCCAGCAGTTTATTAGGAGAAAAACTGTTTTTT
many TRBJ2-7 . 11 TRBV6-2/TRBV6-3 CASSLTGEQYF TGTGCCAGCAGCTTAACAGGGGAGCAGTACTTC
. TRBJ1-2 . 17 TRBV15 CVTSLWMGSRTNYGYTF TGTGTCACCAGCCTATGGATGGGGAGCCGCACCAACTATGGCTACACCTTC
. TRBJ2-5 . 13 TRBV12-3/TRBV12-4 CASSSLRGETQYF TGTGCCAGCAGTTCCCTAAGGGGAGAGACCCAGTACTTC
few TRBJ2-1 TRBD1 14 TRBV14 CASSQDSDRDEQFF TGTGCCAGCAGCCAAGATAGTGACAGGGATGAGCAGTTCTTC
many TRBJ1-6 . 16 TRBV9 CASSTRQSSYNSPLHF TGTGCCAGCAGCACTCGACAGAGCTCCTATAATTCACCCCTCCACTTT
few TRBJ2-7 TRBD1 16 TRBV7-9 CASSALDRVSSYEQYF TGTGCCAGCAGCGCCTTGGACAGGGTCTCTTCCTACGAGCAGTACTTC
few TRBJ1-5 TRBD1 18 TRBV27 CASSPSSLKTGRKRPQHF TGTGCCAGCAGCCCTAGCTCTCTCAAGACAGGGAGGAAGCGGCCCCAGCATTTT
few TRBJ1-2 . 13 TRBV5-1 CASSLVSGPLLTF TGCGCCAGCAGCTTGGTGTCAGGACCTCTCCTCACCTTC
few TRBJ2-7 . 15 TRBV7-2 CASSLGPAGTYEQYF TGTGCCAGCAGCTTAGGTCCAGCGGGCACCTACGAGCAGTACTTC
many TRBJ2-5 . 14 TRBV2 CAITPPSRVETQYF TGTGCCATAACCCCGCCTAGCAGGGTAGAGACCCAGTACTTC
many TRBJ2-1 . 14 TRBV11-1 CASFNTGRSNEQFF TGTGCCAGCTTTAACACTGGGCGCAGCAATGAGCAGTTCTTC
few TRBJ2-2 . 12 TRBV28 CASTRYTGELFF TGTGCCAGCACTCGATACACCGGGGAGCTGTTTTTT
many TRBJ1-1 TRBD1 16 TRBV4-3 CASSQDRATWFAEAFF TGCGCCAGCAGCCAGGACAGGGCCACTTGGTTCGCTGAAGCTTTCTTT
. TRBJ2-4 . 13 TRBV28 CASVDLTKNIQYF TGTGCCAGCGTCGATCTAACCAAAAACATTCAGTACTTC
. TRBJ2-5 . 13 TRBV9 CASSPQDAETQYF TGTGCCAGCAGCCCCCAAGATGCGGAGACCCAGTACTTC
few TRBJ2-1 . 17 TRBV6-2/TRBV6-3 CASSYGSPATKSNEQFF TGTGCCAGCAGTTACGGTTCTCCGGCAACCAAATCCAATGAGCAGTTCTTC
many TRBJ2-3 TRBD2 15 TRBV6-5 CASSYGGGGTDTQYF TGTGCCAGCAGTTACGGCGGGGGAGGCACAGATACGCAGTATTTT
few TRBJ1-1 . 13 TRBV29-1 CSVFGGAVTEAFF TGCAGCGTGTTTGGGGGGGCCGTCACTGAAGCTTTCTTT
. TRBJ1-5 TRBD1 15 TRBV19 CASFQGAGPYQPQHF TGTGCCAGTTTTCAGGGGGCGGGTCCTTATCAGCCCCAGCATTTT
. TRBJ1-5 . 12 TRBV20-1 CSARDGNQPQHF TGCAGTGCTAGAGACGGAAATCAGCCCCAGCATTTT